This paragraph reports one TCR beta chain. Its antigen is still unknown. This entry belongs to a study of cytomegalovirus exposure and HLA in healthy donors. Study-wide context: Genotyping of 300 to 450 donors showed that around 85% belonged to the Caucasian-associated ancestry cluster.

The CDR3 has 16 amino acids. V lost 1 base to trimming and J lost 2 bases, with 14 bases between them. Germline V gene data show CDR1 as MNHEY and CDR2 as SVGAGI. This PCR relied on a set of 60 Vbeta primers and 13 Jbeta primers. Sequencing used immunoSEQ multiplex PCR; TCRdb keeps in-frame clones, though not all of them. This sample has about 160,000 clones, with almost 85% found just once. General study results and limits: Cytomegalovirus association was listed for 164 TCR beta chains. In an earlier analysis, in some 600 donors, most V segments appeared productive either ~87% or ~30% of the time. At a 0.05 false discovery rate, a later analysis found around 15,000 TCR beta sequences to be associated with HLA alleles.

This clonotype was obtained from a man aged 25-40 years in good health and CMV-seronegative. Sequenced material: PBMCs. The V gene is TRBV6-5, the J gene TRBJ2-5; a possible D gene is TRBD2 (7 bases). The CDR3 DNA reads as TGTGCCAGCAGTTACTTCAGGGGCGGGGGACAAGAGACCCAGTACTTC. This translates into CASSYFRGGGQETQYF.